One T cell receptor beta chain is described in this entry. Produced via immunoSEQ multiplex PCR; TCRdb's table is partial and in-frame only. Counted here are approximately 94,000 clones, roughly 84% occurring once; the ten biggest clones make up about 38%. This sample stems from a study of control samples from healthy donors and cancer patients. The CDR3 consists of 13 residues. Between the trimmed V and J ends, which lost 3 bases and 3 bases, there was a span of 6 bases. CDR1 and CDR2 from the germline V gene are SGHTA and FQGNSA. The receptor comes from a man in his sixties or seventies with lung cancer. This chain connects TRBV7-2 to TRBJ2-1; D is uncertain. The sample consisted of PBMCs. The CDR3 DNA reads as TGTGCCAGCAGCTTGCATTACTACAATGAGCAGTTCTTC. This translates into CASSLHYYNEQFF.